Listed below are T cell receptor beta chains from one sample, sequenced in a study of CD8+ T cells in alopecia areata. This table comes from immunoSEQ multiplex PCR, and its TCRdb copy is limited to in-frame clones, with some not included. The table has about 210,000 clones, about 50% seen once. This material consisted of CD4+ T cells sorted from blood, taken at week 4, from a patient treated with tofacitinib. The receptors derive from a human donor with alopecia areata. Each CDR3 is given with its conserved first and last residue. The D gene is left open where the match is weak. Clone size appears in some rows only: once, few, many, or a class for an expanded clone.

clone size	V gene	D gene	J gene	CDR3 protein	CDR3 DNA
NA	TRBV21-1	NA	TRBJ2-7	CASSKERMTSPREQYF	TGTGCCAGCAGCAAAGAAAGGATGACGAGCCCTCGCGAGCAGTACTTC
NA	TRBV29-1	TRBD1	TRBJ2-1	CSVIEGAYNEQFF	TGCAGCGTGATCGAGGGGGCTTACAATGAGCAGTTCTTC
NA	TRBV29-1	NA	TRBJ1-1	CSATNTEAFF	TGCAGCGCCACTAACACTGAAGCTTTCTTT
NA	TRBV5-1	NA	TRBJ2-1	CASSFTQGHEQFF	TGCGCCAGCAGCTTCACTCAGGGGCATGAGCAGTTCTTC
NA	TRBV4-1	NA	TRBJ2-2	CASMNRNTGELFF	TGCGCCAGCATGAACAGGAACACCGGGGAGCTGTTTTTT
NA	TRBV27	NA	TRBJ2-2	CASRGPTTSGELFF	TGTGCCAGCAGGGGCCCCACCACAAGCGGGGAGCTGTTTTTT
NA	TRBV10-2	NA	TRBJ1-5	CASSARGNQPQHF	TGCGCCAGCAGTGCCAGGGGTAATCAGCCCCAGCATTTT
NA	TRBV7-6	TRBD1	TRBJ1-1	CASSLSPTGKRTEAFF	TGTGCCAGCAGTTTAAGTCCGACAGGGAAGAGAACTGAAGCTTTCTTT
NA	TRBV5-1	TRBD1	TRBJ1-2	CASSLGQGSGGYTF	TGCGCCAGCAGCTTGGGACAGGGATCGGGCGGCTACACCTTC
few	TRBV4-3	NA	TRBJ1-5	CASSQAEYQPQHF	TGCGCCAGCAGCCAAGCTGAGTATCAGCCCCAGCATTTT
NA	TRBV29-1	NA	TRBJ1-2	CSVGQGPNYGYTF	TGCAGCGTTGGTCAGGGACCGAACTATGGCTACACCTTC
NA	TRBV4-1	TRBD1	TRBJ2-7	CAILGGGSTYEQYF	TGCGCCATCCTAGGGGGCGGGTCAACCTACGAGCAGTACTTC
NA	TRBV7-3	NA	TRBJ2-3	CASSRRGGTADTQYF	TGTGCCAGCAGCCGGCGCGGGGGCACAGCAGATACGCAGTATTTT
few	TRBV10-3	NA	TRBJ1-6	CAISESVNSPLHF	TGTGCCATCAGTGAGTCAGTAAATTCACCCCTCCACTTT
NA	TRBV15	NA	TRBJ2-6	CATSRWVTGANVLTF	TGTGCCACCAGCAGGTGGGTGACTGGGGCCAACGTCCTGACTTTC
NA	TRBV30	TRBD1	TRBJ1-1	CACDRGLREAFF	TGTGCCTGCGACAGGGGCCTTCGAGAAGCTTTCTTT
NA	TRBV14	TRBD2	TRBJ2-7	CASSGQRGAYEQYF	TGTGCCAGCAGCGGACAGCGGGGGGCCTACGAGCAGTACTTC
NA	TRBV27	TRBD2	TRBJ2-7	CASSLRTSGGYEQYF	TGTGCCAGCAGTTTACGCACTAGCGGGGGTTACGAGCAGTACTTC
NA	TRBV29-1	NA	TRBJ2-3	CSAGHLPRVDTQYF	TGCAGCGCCGGACACCTCCCGAGGGTAGATACGCAGTATTTT
NA	TRBV29-1	TRBD2	TRBJ2-7	CSVLPGLASYEQYF	TGCAGCGTCCTCCCGGGACTAGCTTCCTACGAGCAGTACTTC
once	TRBV30	TRBD1	TRBJ2-7	CAFQGLGTGGWEQYF	TGTGCCTTCCAGGGGCTCGGGACAGGGGGCTGGGAGCAGTACTTC
NA	TRBV5-1	TRBD1	TRBJ1-2	CASSILRTGDGYTF	TGCGCCAGCAGCATCTTACGGACAGGAGATGGCTACACCTTC
once	TRBV2	TRBD2	TRBJ2-4	CASSGKASGGNIQYF	TGTGCCAGCAGTGGTAAGGCTAGCGGAGGAAACATTCAGTACTTC
NA	TRBV7-9	NA	TRBJ2-7	CASSSVFGSGEQYF	TGTGCCAGCAGCTCAGTCTTTGGAAGTGGGGAGCAGTACTTC
few	TRBV7-8	NA	TRBJ2-5	CASSPRIKETQYF	TGTGCCAGCAGCCCTAGAATAAAAGAGACCCAGTACTTC
few	TRBV6-6	NA	TRBJ2-4	CASSPQIAKNIQYF	TGTGCCAGCAGCCCTCAGATAGCCAAAAACATTCAGTACTTC
NA	TRBV27	NA	TRBJ1-4	CASTKYRSTREKLFF	TGTGCCAGCACCAAATACCGCTCCACTCGGGAAAAACTGTTTTTT
NA	TRBV9	TRBD1	TRBJ2-7	CASSATGGVSEQYF	TGTGCCAGCAGCGCGACAGGGGGTGTTTCCGAGCAGTACTTC
few	TRBV7-9	NA	TRBJ1-2	CASSSIYGYTF	TGTGCCAGCAGCTCGATCTATGGCTACACCTTC
few	TRBV14	NA	TRBJ1-2	CASSPWTDNYGYTF	TGTGCCAGCAGCCCATGGACAGACAACTATGGCTACACCTTC
NA	TRBV7-9	NA	TRBJ2-3	CASSPGVFSSTDTQYF	TGTGCCAGCAGCCCAGGAGTATTCTCTAGCACAGATACGCAGTATTTT
NA	TRBV30	TRBD1	TRBJ1-1	CAWRATGTANTEAFF	TGTGCCTGGAGGGCAACCGGGACAGCAAACACTGAAGCTTTCTTT
NA	TRBV9	NA	TRBJ2-1	CASSPHQAGEQFF	TGTGCCAGCAGCCCCCATCAGGCGGGTGAGCAGTTCTTC
few	TRBV7-7	NA	TRBJ1-2	CASSLEASAGRNNYGYTF	TGTGCCAGCAGCCTAGAAGCTAGTGCGGGACGGAATAACTATGGCTACACCTTC
once	TRBV5-1	TRBD1	TRBJ1-1	CASSRTGSMNTEAFF	TGCGCCAGCAGCCGGACAGGTTCGATGAACACTGAAGCTTTCTTT
NA	TRBV15	NA	TRBJ1-2	CATSRGGVNYGYTF	TGTGCCACCAGCAGAGGTGGGGTTAACTATGGCTACACCTTC
NA	TRBV29-1	TRBD1	TRBJ1-1	CSMRGGERAFF	TGCAGCATGCGAGGGGGCGAGCGGGCTTTCTTT
NA	TRBV30	TRBD1	TRBJ1-1	CAGDRVHGTEAFF	TGTGCCGGGGACAGGGTACATGGCACTGAAGCTTTCTTT
few	TRBV4-2	NA	TRBJ1-1	CASSQTRVTEAFF	TGTGCCAGCAGCCAAACTCGGGTAACTGAAGCTTTCTTT
once	TRBV7-3	TRBD2	TRBJ2-3	CASRVGSGGATDTQYF	TGTGCCAGCAGGGTTGGGAGCGGGGGAGCCACAGATACGCAGTATTTT
NA	TRBV4-3	NA	TRBJ2-1	CASSQDDDYNEQFF	TGCGCCAGCAGCCAAGATGACGACTACAATGAGCAGTTCTTC
few	TRBV30	NA	TRBJ1-5	CAWASGADQPQHF	TGTGCCTGGGCCTCAGGGGCGGATCAGCCCCAGCATTTT
NA	TRBV15	NA	TRBJ2-3	CATSEGRTDTQYF	TGTGCCACCAGCGAGGGACGGACAGATACGCAGTATTTT
NA	TRBV2	NA	TRBJ1-1	CASSDEANTEAFF	TGTGCCAGCAGTGACGAAGCGAACACTGAAGCTTTCTTT
few	TRBV4-2	NA	TRBJ2-3	CASSQGGRGNTDTQYF	TGTGCCAGCAGCCAAGGAGGTCGAGGGAACACAGATACGCAGTATTTT
few	TRBV12-5	TRBD1	TRBJ2-5	CASGTGTKETQYF	TGTGCTAGTGGGACAGGGACAAAAGAGACCCAGTACTTC
NA	TRBV20-1	NA	TRBJ2-7	CSARQDYEQYF	TGCAGTGCTAGGCAGGACTACGAGCAGTACTTC
few	TRBV10-3	NA	TRBJ2-3	CAISARVGSTDTQYF	TGTGCCATCAGTGCCAGGGTAGGGAGCACAGATACGCAGTATTTT
NA	TRBV5-6	TRBD2	TRBJ2-1	CASSLSYGGFNEQFF	TGTGCCAGCAGCTTATCCTACGGGGGGTTCAATGAGCAGTTCTTC
NA	TRBV2	NA	TRBJ2-1	CASSDRYNEQFF	TGTGCCAGCAGTGATCGGTACAATGAGCAGTTCTTC